This T cell receptor beta chain comes out of a study of T-cell memory formation after mild COVID-19. As for the study in general: Largely, TCR clusters stayed within a single donor.

Note on this clonotype: What it binds is not known.

Overall study findings and caveats: Several responding clones turned up in pre-infection memory, indicating that cross-reactive memory may have taken part. There was a balanced CD4/CD8 profile in clones contracting day 15 to 85, and later expanders leaned CD4+.

5'RACE primed at constant segments yielded TCR alpha and TCR beta cDNA libraries bearing sample barcodes and UMIs. TCRdb re-called the 5' RACE reads through MiXCR, storing one row per CDR3 protein. In the table there are about 170,000 distinct CDR3 sequences, about an eighth of which are singletons. The CDR3 is 15 residues long. Germline V gene lookup returns CDR1 LNHDA and CDR2 SQIVND (reference sequence). V gave up 3 bases and J gave up 0 bases; unmatched junction bases: 2. V is TRBV19 and J is TRBJ2-7; TRBD2 matches 10 bases. This clonotype originated in a man between 18 and 35 years old who had mild COVID-19 (a few samples of this study predate the infection). Cell type and time point are not known. Material: PBMCs or a T cell subset sorted from them (not recorded which). The CDR3 loop reads CASSISGGASYEQYF. In DNA, the CDR3 is TGTGCCAGTAGTATCAGCGGGGGGGCCTCCTACGAGCAGTACTTC.